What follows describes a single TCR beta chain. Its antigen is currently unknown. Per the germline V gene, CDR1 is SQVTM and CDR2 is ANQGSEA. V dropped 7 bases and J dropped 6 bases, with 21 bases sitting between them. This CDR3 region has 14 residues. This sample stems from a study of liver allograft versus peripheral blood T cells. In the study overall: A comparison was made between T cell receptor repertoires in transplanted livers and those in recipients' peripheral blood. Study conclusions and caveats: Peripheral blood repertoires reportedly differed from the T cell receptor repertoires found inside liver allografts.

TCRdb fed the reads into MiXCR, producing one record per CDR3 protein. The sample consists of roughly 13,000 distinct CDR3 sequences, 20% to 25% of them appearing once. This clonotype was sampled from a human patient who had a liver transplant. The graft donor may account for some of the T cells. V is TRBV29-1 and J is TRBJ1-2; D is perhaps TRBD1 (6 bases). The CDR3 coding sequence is TGCAGCGGTACCTTATTAGACAGGTTCAATGGCTACACCTTC. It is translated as CSGTLLDRFNGYTF. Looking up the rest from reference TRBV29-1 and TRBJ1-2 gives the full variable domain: SAVISQKPSRDICQRGTSLTIQCQVDSQVTMMFWYRQQPGQSLTLIATANQGSEATYESGFVIDKFPISRPNLTFSTLTVSNMSPEDSSIYLCSGTLLDRFNGYTFGSGTRLTVV.